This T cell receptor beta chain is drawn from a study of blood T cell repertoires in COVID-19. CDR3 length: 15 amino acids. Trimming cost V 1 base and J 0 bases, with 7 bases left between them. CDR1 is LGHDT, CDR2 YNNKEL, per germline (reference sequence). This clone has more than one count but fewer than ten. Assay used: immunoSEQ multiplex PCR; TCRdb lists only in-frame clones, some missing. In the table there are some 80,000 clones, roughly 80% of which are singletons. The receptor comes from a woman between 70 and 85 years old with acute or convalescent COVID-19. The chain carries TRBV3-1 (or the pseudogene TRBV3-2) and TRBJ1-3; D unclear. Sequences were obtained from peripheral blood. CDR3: CASSQGQTSGNTIYF. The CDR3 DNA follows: TGTGCCAGCAGCCAAGGACAAACCTCTGGAAACACCATATATTTT.